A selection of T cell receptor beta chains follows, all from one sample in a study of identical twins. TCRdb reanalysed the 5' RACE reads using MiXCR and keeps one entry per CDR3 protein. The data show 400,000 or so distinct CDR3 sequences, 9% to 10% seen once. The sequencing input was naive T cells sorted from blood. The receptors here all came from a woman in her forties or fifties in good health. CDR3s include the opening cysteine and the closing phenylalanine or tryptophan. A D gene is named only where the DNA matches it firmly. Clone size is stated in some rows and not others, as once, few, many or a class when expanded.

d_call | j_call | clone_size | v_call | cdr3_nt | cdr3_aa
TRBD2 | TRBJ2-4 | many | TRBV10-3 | TGTGCCATCAGTGATACTAGCGGGAGAATGGACAAAAACATTCAGTACTTC | CAISDTSGRMDKNIQYF
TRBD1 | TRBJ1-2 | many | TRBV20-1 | TGCAGTTTCTCCCGGACAGGCCTTGGCTACACCTTC | CSFSRTGLGYTF
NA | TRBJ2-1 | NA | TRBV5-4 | TGTGCCAGCAGCTTGGAACTAGAGCGCAATGAGCAGTTCTTC | CASSLELERNEQFF
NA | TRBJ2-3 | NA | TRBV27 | TGTGCCAGTTCCTCTTCCGGGATCCACACAGATACGCAGTATTTT | CASSSSGIHTDTQYF
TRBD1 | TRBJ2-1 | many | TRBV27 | TGTGCCAGCAGTCCCGGGGACAGGCACAATGAGCAGTTCTTC | CASSPGDRHNEQFF
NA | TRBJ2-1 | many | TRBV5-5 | TGTGCCAGCAGCTTGGATAGAGTTTCCTACAATGAGCAGTTCTTC | CASSLDRVSYNEQFF
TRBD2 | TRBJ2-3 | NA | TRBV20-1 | TGCAGTCTGACTAGCGGGAGGGACACAGATACGCAGTATTTT | CSLTSGRDTDTQYF
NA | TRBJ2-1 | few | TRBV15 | TGTGCCACCAGCCCACGGACTATTCTTAGCTCCTACAATGAGCAGTTCTTC | CATSPRTILSSYNEQFF
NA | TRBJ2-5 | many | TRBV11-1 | TGTGCCAGCAGCTTAGTCTCGACCCGTGAGACCCAGTACTTC | CASSLVSTRETQYF
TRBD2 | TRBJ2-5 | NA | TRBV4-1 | TGCGCCAGCAGCACGACTAGCGGGAGGGCCGGAGAGACCCAGTACTTC | CASSTTSGRAGETQYF
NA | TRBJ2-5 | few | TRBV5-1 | TGCGCCAGCAGCACCAACCAGGGGACCCAGTACTTC | CASSTNQGTQYF
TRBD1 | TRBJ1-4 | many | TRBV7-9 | TGTGCCAGCAGCTCAATGACAGGGGGCGTCGGAAAACTGTTTTTT | CASSSMTGGVGKLFF
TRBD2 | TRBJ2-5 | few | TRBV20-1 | TGCAGTGCTAGCGGGAGGGCCCAAGAGACCCAGTACTTC | CSASGRAQETQYF
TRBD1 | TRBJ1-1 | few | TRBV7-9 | TGTGCCAGCAGCACGACAGGGGGACCAGGCACTGAAGCTTTCTTT | CASSTTGGPGTEAFF
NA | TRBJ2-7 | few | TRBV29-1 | TGCAGCGTTGACTACGGGGATAGTCCCGGCTACGAGCAGTACTTC | CSVDYGDSPGYEQYF
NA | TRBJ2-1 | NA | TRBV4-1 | TGCGCCAGCAGCCAAGATACATCAGGAGAGCAGTTCTTC | CASSQDTSGEQFF
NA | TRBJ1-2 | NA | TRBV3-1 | TGTGCCAGCAGCCGGGAGGGTATCGACTATGGCTACACCTTC | CASSREGIDYGYTF
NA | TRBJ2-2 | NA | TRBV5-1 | TGCGCCAGCAGCCCGTCGACCGCGGGACGGACCGGGGAGCTGTTTTTT | CASSPSTAGRTGELFF
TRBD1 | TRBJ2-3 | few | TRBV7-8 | TGTGCCAGCAGCTTAGGAGGGGGCCGGGATACGCAGTATTTT | CASSLGGGRDTQYF
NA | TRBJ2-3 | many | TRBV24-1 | TGTGCCACCAGTGATTCGAGGTTAGCACAGATAACGCAGTATTTT | CATSDSRLAQITQYF
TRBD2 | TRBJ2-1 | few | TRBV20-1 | TGCAGTGCTCATCCAGCGGGAGCCCACAATGAGCAGTTCTTC | CSAHPAGAHNEQFF
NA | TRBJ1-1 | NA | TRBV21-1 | TGTGCCAGCACCACAAAACTGGGTGGAGGCACTGAAGCTTTCTTT | CASTTKLGGGTEAFF
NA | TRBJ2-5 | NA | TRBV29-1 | TGCAGCGTTGCGCTCCAAGAGACCCAGTACTTC | CSVALQETQYF
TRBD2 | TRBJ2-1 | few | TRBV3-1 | TGTGCCAGCAGCCACGTCGGGGGGAGTACGGTTGAGCAGTTCTTC | CASSHVGGSTVEQFF
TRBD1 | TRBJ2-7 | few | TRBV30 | TGTGCCTTCTGGGACAGGGGGTCCTACGAGCAGTACTTC | CAFWDRGSYEQYF
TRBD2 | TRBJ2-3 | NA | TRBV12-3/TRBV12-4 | TGTGCCAGCAGCACGCTACTAGCGGGACTTAGCACAGATACGCAGTATTTT | CASSTLLAGLSTDTQYF
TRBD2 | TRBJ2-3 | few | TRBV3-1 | TGTGCCAGCAGCAGGACTAGCGGGAGGGCCCCAGATACGCAGTATTTT | CASSRTSGRAPDTQYF
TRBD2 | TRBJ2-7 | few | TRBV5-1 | TGCGCCAGCAGCTTAATGGGGACTAGCATCAACGAGCAGTACTTC | CASSLMGTSINEQYF
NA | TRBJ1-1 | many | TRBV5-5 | TGTGCCAGCAGCTTGGAACAGCTAGAAACTTTCTTT | CASSLEQLETFF
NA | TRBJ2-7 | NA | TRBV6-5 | TGTGCCAGCAGCCCATGGGACCGAGCAGGGGGGTGGGAGCAGTACTTC | CASSPWDRAGGWEQYF
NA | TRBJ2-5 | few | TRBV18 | TGTGCCAGCTCATCCTCTCCTGGGGAGACCCAGTACTTC | CASSSSPGETQYF
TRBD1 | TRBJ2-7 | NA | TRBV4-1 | TGCGCCAGCAGCCAAGGGACCGACCAGGGGGTTTACGAGCAGTACTTC | CASSQGTDQGVYEQYF
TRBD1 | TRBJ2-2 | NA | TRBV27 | TGTGCCACGCGGAGGCAGGTTGGAGGTCAGGGGGCGGTACGGACCGGGGAGCTGTTTTTT | CATRRQVGGQGAVRTGELFF
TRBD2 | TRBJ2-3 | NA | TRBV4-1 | TGCGCCAGCAGCCCCTCCCCCCCAGCGGGAGGGGGAGATACGCAGTATTTT | CASSPSPPAGGGDTQYF
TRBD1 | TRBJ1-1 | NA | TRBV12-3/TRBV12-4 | TGTGCCAGCAGTTTGGAAGGGGGCATGAACACTGAAGCTTTCTTT | CASSLEGGMNTEAFF
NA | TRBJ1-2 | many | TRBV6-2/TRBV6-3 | TGTGCCAGCAGTTACGCAGGAGGCTACACCTTC | CASSYAGGYTF
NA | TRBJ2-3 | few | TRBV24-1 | TGTGCCACCAGTAGGGCAGATACGCAGTATTTT | CATSRADTQYF
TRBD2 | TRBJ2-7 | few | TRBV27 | TGTGCCAGCAGTTTGGCCGGGAGGGCCCACGAGCAGTACTTC | CASSLAGRAHEQYF
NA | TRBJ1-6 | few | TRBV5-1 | TGCGCCAGCAGCTTGAGCAGGGCGCAGTCACCCCTCCACTTT | CASSLSRAQSPLHF
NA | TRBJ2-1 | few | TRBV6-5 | TGTGCCAGCAGCATACCGGGACTGGATAGCAATGAGCAGTTCTTC | CASSIPGLDSNEQFF
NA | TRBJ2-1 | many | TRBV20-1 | TGCAGTGCCTCCGGGACCCTGAATAATGAGCAGTTCTTC | CSASGTLNNEQFF
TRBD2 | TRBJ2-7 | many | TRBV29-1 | TGCAGCGTTACGACTAGCGGGAGCTTGTACGAGCAGTACTTC | CSVTTSGSLYEQYF
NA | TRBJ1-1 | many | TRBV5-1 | TGCGCCAGCAGCTTGGTAGGAGGGGACGGGAACACTGAAGCTTTCTTT | CASSLVGGDGNTEAFF
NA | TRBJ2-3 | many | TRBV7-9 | TGTGCCAGCAGTCTCCGGGGCTTGCCAGATACGCAGTATTTT | CASSLRGLPDTQYF
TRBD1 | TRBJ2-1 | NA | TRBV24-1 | TGTGCCACCAGTGAGACGACAGGGACCTACAATGAGCAGTTCTTC | CATSETTGTYNEQFF
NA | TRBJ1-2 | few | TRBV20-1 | TGCAGTGCTAGAGGGGAGGGTGCCAACTATGGCTACACCTTC | CSARGEGANYGYTF
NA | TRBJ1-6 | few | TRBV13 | TGTGCCAGCAGCCCCCGGGGTTGGGAACCCCTCCACTTT | CASSPRGWEPLHF
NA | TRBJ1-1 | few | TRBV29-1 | TGCAGCGCTCGGGGGACCGCCGGCCGGGGCACTGAAGCTTTCTTT | CSARGTAGRGTEAFF
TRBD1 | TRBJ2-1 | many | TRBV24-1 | TGTGCCACCGGCCCATCGACAGGGGGCTACAATGAGCAGTTCTTC | CATGPSTGGYNEQFF
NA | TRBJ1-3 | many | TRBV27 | TGTGCCAGCAGGTTCAGGGGCGGTGGAAACACCATATATTTT | CASRFRGGGNTIYF
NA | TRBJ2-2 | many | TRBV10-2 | TGCGCCAGCAGTGTGGGAGTCTCCGGGGAGCTGTTTTTT | CASSVGVSGELFF
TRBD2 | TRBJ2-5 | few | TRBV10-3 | TGTGCCATCAGGACGAGTCTAGCGGGAGGCCTTGGGACCCAGTACTTC | CAIRTSLAGGLGTQYF
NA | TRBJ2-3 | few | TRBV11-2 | TGTGCCAGCAGCTTCGGCAGGGTCACAGATACGCAGTATTTT | CASSFGRVTDTQYF
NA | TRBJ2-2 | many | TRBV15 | TGTGCCACCAGCAAAGTGTTCACCGGGGAGCTGTTTTTT | CATSKVFTGELFF
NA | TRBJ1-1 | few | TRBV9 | TGTGCCAGCAGCGTAGAGGGCAGAGTAGACACTGAAGCTTTCTTT | CASSVEGRVDTEAFF
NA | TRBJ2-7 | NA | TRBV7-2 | TGTGCCAGCAGTTCATTAGCGAGCTCCTACGAGCAGTACTTC | CASSSLASSYEQYF